The text below deals with one T cell receptor (beta chain). The sample is drawn from a study of cytomegalovirus exposure and HLA in healthy donors. Study information: Out of 170 million or so T cells, an earlier analysis found over 100 million unique TCR beta sequences in total.

The length of the CDR3 is 15 residues. The trim removed 5 bases at V and 8 bases at J, leaving 12 bases unmatched. CDR1 and CDR2 (germline): LNHNV, YYDKDF (reference sequence). The PCR ran on 60 Vbeta and 13 Jbeta primers. Repertoires were generated with immunoSEQ multiplex PCR, while TCRdb's copy carries only in-frame clones and drops some. Of around 53,000 clones listed, around four fifths are singletons. The receptor comes from a middle-aged man in good health and CMV-seronegative. The chain carries TRBV15 and TRBJ2-1, with 7 bases fitting TRBD2. The sample was PBMCs. The CDR3 region has the DNA TGTGCCACCAGCGCCCGACTAGCCCAGGGAGATGAGCAGTTCTTC. This translates into CATSARLAQGDEQFF.